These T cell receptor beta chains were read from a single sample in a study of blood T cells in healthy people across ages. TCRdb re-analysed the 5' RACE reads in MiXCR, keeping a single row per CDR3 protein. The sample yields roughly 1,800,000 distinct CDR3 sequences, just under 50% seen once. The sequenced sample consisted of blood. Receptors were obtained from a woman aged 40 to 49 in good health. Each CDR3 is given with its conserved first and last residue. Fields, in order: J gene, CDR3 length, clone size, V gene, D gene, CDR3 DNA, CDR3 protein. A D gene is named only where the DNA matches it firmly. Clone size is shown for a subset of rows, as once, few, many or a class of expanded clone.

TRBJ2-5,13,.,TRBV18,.,TGTGCCAGCTCTCCGACACCAGCGGAGACCCAGTACTTC,CASSPTPAETQYF
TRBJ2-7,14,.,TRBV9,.,TGTGCCAGCAGCGTAGGGACGGTAGGGTACGAGCAGTACTTC,CASSVGTVGYEQYF
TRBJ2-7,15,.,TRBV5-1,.,TGCGCCAGCAGCTTCGAGGGTTCAAGCTCCTACGAGCAGTACTTC,CASSFEGSSSYEQYF
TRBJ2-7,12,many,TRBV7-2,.,TGTGCCAGCAGTCCCAGGGGTTACGAGCAGTACTTC,CASSPRGYEQYF
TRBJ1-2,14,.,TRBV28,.,TGTGCCAGCAGTTTGGGGGAAGAACGCTATGGCTACACCTTC,CASSLGEERYGYTF
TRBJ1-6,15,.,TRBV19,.,TGTGCCAGTAGGGGAAGGGGCGTTGGTAATTCACCCCTCCACTTT,CASRGRGVGNSPLHF
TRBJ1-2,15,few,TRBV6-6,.,TGTGCCAGCAGTTGGGGAAGGGCGGAGAACTATGGCTACACCTTC,CASSWGRAENYGYTF
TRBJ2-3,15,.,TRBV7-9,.,TGTGCCAGCATCCCTCCTGGTGTAAGCCCAGATACGCAGTATTTT,CASIPPGVSPDTQYF
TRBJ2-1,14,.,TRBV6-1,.,TGTGCCAGCAGTGAATTCCAGGGTTACAATGAGCAGTTCTTC,CASSEFQGYNEQFF
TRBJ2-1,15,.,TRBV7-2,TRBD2,TGTGCCAGCAGCCCAGCCGGGACTAGCCAATGGGAGCAGTTCTTC,CASSPAGTSQWEQFF
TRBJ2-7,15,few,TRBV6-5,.,TGTGCCAGCAGTCTCCGAGGCGGGGCCTCCTACGAGCAGTACTTC,CASSLRGGASYEQYF
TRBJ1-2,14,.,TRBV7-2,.,TGTGCCAGCAGCGTAGTGTTTCAGGGATATGGCTACACCTTC,CASSVVFQGYGYTF
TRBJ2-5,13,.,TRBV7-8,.,TGTGCCAGCTCCAAGGGGGGCGGAGAGACCCAGTACTTC,CASSKGGGETQYF
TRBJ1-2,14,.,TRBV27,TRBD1,TGTGCCAGCAGTCCCCTGGACAGGGTCTATGGCTACACCTTC,CASSPLDRVYGYTF
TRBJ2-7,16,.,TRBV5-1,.,TGCGCCAGCAGCCCGGGGGGCACAGGCCTTCATAGCGAGCAGTACTTC,CASSPGGTGLHSEQYF
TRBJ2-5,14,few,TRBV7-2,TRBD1,TGTGCCAGCAGCGAGAGGACAGGGGTGGGGACCCAGTACTTC,CASSERTGVGTQYF
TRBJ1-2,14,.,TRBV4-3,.,TGCGCCAGCAGCCAGTCCCGAGGGGGATATGGCTACACCTTC,CASSQSRGGYGYTF